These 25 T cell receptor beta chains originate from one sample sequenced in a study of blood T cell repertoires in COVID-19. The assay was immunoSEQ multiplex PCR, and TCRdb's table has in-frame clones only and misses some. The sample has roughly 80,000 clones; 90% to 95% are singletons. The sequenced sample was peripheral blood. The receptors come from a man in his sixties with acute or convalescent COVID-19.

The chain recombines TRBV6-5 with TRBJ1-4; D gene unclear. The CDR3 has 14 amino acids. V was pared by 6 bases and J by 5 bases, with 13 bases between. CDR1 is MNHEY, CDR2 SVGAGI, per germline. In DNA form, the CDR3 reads TGTGCCAGCAGCTGGGGAGGCGAGAATGAAAAACTGTTTTTT. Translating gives CASSWGGENEKLFF.

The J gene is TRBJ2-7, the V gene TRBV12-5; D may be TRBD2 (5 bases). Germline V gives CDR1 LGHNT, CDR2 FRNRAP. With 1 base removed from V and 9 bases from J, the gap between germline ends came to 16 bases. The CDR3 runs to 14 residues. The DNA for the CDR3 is TGTGCTAGTGGTTTGGGGACTGATTCATCAGTGCAGTACTTC. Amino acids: CASGLGTDSSVQYF.

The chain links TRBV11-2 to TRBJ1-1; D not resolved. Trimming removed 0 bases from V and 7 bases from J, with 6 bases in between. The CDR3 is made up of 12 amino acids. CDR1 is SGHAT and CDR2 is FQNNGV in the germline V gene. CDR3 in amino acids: CASSLDRLEAFF. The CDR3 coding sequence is TGTGCCAGCAGCTTAGATCGTCTTGAAGCTTTCTTT.

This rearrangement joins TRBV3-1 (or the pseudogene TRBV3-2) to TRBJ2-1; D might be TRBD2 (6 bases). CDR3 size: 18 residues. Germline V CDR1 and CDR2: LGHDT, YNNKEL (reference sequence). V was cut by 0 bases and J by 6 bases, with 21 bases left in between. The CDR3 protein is CASSQETGLGGFGNEQFF. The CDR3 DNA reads TGTGCCAGCAGCCAAGAAACAGGACTGGGAGGTTTCGGCAATGAGCAGTTCTTC.

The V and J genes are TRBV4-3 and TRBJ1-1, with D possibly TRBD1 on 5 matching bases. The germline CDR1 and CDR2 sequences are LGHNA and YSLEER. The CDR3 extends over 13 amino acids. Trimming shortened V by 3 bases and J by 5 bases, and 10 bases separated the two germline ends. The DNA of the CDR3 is TGCGCCAGCAGCCACCGGACACAAACTGAAGCTTTCTTT. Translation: CASSHRTQTEAFF.

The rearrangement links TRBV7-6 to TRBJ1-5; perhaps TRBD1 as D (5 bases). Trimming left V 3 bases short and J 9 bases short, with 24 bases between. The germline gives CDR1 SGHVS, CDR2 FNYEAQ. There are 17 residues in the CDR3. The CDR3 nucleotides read TGTGCCAGCAGCTTGGGGGGAGGGCGGGGGTCCCGCTGGCCCCAGCATTTT. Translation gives CASSLGGGRGSRWPQHF.

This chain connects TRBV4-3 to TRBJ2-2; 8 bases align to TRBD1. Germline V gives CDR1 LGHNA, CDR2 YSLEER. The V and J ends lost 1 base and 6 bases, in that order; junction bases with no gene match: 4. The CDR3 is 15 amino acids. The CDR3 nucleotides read TGCGCCAGCAGCCAAGCAGGGGGCTGGGCCGGGGAGCTGTTTTTT. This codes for CASSQAGGWAGELFF.

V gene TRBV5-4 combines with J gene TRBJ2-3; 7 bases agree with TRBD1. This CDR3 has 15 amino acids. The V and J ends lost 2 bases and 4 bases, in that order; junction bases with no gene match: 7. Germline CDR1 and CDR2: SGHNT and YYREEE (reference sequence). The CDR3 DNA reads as TGTGCCAGCAGCTTTCGGACAGGCCAATCAGATACGCAGTATTTT. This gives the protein CASSFRTGQSDTQYF.

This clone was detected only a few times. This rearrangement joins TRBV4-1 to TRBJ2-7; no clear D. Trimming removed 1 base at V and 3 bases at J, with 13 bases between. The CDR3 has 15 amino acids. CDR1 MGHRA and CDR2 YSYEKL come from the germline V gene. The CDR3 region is CASSQGQAGYYEQYF. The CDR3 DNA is TGCGCCAGCAGCCAAGGGCAGGCTGGGTACTACGAGCAGTACTTC.

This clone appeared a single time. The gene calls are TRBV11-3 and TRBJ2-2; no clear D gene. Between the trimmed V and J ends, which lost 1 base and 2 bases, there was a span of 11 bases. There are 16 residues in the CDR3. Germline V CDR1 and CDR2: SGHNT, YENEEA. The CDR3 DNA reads TGTGCCAGCAGCTTAGGAGGTAGCCTAAACACCGGGGAGCTGTTTTTT. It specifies CASSLGGSLNTGELFF. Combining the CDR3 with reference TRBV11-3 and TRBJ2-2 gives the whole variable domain EAGVVQSPRYKIIEKKQPVAFWCNPISGHNTLYWYLQNLGQGPELLIRYENEEAVDDSQLPKDRFSAERLKGVDSTLKIQPAELGDSAVYLCASSLGGSLNTGELFFGEGSRLTVL.

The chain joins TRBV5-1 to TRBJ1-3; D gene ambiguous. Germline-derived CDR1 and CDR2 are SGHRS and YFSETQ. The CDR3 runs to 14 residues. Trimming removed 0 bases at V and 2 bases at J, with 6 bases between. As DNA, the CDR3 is TGCGCCAGCAGCTTGGGTCCCGCTGGAAACACCATATATTTT. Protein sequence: CASSLGPAGNTIYF.

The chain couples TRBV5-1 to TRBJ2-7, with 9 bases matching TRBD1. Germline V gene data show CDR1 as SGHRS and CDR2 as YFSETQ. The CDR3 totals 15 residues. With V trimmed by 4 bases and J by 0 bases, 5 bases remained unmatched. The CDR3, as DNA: TGCGCCAGCAGCATCCGGGACAGGGCCTCCTACGAGCAGTACTTC. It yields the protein CASSIRDRASYEQYF. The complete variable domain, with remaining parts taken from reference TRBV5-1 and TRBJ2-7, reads KAGVTQTPRYLIKTRGQQVTLSCSPISGHRSVSWYQQTPGQGLQFLFEYFSETQRNKGNFPGRFSGRQFSNSRSEMNVSTLELGDSALYLCASSIRDRASYEQYFGPGTRLTVT.

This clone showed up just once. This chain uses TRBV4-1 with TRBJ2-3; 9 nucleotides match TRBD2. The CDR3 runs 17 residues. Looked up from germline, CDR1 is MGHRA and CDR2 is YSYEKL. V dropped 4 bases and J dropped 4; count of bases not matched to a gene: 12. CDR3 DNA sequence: TGCGCCAGCAGCCGCTCGGCTGCGGGACTAGCCTCAGATACGCAGTATTTT. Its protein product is CASSRSAAGLASDTQYF.

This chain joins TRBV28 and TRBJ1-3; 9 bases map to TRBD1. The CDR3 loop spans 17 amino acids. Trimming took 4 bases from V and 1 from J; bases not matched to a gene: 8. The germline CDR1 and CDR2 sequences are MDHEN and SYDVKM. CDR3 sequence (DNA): TGTGCCAGCAGTTCCTACGGACAGGGGTTTTCTGGAAACACCATATATTTT. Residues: CASSSYGQGFSGNTIYF.

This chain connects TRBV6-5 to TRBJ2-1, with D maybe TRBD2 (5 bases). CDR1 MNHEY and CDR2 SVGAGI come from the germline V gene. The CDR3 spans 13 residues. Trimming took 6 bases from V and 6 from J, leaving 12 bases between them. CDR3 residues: CASRRLASNEQFF. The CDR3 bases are TGTGCCAGCAGGCGTCTAGCAAGCAATGAGCAGTTCTTC.

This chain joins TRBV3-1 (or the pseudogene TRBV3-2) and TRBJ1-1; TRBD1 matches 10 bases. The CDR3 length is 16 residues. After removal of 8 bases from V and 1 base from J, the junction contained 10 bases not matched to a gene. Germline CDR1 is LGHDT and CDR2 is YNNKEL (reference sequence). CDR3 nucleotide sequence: TGTGCCAGCGCTCATCGGGACAGGGGTAGGAACACTGAAGCTTTCTTT. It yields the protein CASAHRDRGRNTEAFF.

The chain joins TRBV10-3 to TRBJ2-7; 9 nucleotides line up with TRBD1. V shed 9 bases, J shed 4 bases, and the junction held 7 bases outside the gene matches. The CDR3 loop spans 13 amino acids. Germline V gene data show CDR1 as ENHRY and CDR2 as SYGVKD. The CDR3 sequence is CAIGGTGLYEQYF. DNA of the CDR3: TGTGCCATAGGGGGGACAGGGCTATACGAGCAGTACTTC.

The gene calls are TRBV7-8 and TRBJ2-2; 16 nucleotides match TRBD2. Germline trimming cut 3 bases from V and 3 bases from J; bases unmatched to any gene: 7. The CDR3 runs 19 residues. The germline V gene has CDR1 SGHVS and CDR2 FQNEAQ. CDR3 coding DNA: TGTGCCAGCAGCTTCGGGAGGGGACTAGCGGGAGGGGACACCGGGGAGCTGTTTTTT. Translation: CASSFGRGLAGGDTGELFF. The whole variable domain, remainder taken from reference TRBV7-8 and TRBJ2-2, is GAGVSQSPRYKVAKRGQDVALRCDPISGHVSLFWYQQALGQGPEFLTYFQNEAQLDKSGLPSDRFFAERPEGSVSTLKIQRTQQEDSAVYLCASSFGRGLAGGDTGELFFGEGSRLTVL.

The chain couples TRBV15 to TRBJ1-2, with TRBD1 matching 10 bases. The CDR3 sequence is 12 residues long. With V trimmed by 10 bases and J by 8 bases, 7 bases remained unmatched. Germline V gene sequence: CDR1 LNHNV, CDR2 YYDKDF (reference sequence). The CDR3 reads CAISTGGRGYTF. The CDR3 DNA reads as TGTGCCATATCGACAGGGGGCAGGGGCTACACCTTC. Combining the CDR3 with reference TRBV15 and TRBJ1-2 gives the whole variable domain DAMVIQNPRYQVTQFGKPVTLSCSQTLNHNVMYWYQQKSSQAPKLLFHYYDKDFNNEADTPDNFQSRRPNTSFCFLDIRSPGLGDTAMYLCAISTGGRGYTFGSGTRLTVV.

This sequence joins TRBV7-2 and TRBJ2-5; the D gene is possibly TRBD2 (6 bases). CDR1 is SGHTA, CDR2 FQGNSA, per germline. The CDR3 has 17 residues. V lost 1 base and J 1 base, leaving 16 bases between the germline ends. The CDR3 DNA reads TGTGCCAGCAGCTTAGATGTCGTAGCGGAGCTCCAAGAGACCCAGTACTTC. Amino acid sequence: CASSLDVVAELQETQYF.

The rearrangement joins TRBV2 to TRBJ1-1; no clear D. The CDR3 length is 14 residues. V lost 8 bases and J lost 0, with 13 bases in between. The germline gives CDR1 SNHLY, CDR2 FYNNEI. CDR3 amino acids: CASSRLIMNTEAFF. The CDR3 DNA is TGTGCCAGCTCGAGACTTATCATGAACACTGAAGCTTTCTTT.

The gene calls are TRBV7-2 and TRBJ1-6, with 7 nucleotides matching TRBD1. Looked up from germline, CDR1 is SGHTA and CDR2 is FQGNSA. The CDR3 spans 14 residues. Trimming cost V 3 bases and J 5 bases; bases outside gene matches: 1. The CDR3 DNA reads TGTGCCAGCAGCTTGGGACAGAATAATTCACCCCTCCACTTT. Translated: CASSLGQNNSPLHF. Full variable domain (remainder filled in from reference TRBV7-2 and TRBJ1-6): GAGVSQSPSNKVTEKGKDVELRCDPISGHTALYWYRQSLGQGLEFLIYFQGNSAPDKSGLPSDRFSAERTGGSVSTLTIQRTQQEDSAVYLCASSLGQNNSPLHFGNGTRLTVT.

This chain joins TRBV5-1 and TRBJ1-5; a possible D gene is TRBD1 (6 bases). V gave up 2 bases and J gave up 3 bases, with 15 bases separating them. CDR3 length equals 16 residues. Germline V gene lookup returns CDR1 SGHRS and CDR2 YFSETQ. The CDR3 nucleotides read TGCGCCAGCAGCTTAACCGGGACATTGGACAATCAGCCCCAGCATTTT. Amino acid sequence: CASSLTGTLDNQPQHF.

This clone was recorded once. The DNA of the CDR3 is TGCGCCAGCAGCATCTCACAGGGGGCTGGTGAAAAACTGTTTTTT. It is translated as CASSISQGAGEKLFF. V usage is TRBV5-1 and J usage is TRBJ1-4, with 9 bases aligning to TRBD1. CDR1 is SGHRS and CDR2 is YFSETQ in the germline V gene. V lost 4 bases, J lost 7 bases, and 8 bases stayed unmatched. The CDR3 is 15 residues long.

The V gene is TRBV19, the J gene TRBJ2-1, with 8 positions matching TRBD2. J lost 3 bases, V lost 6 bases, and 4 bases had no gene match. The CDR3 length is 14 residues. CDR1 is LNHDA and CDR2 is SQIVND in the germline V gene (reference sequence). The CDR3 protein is CASRGLAGYNEQFF. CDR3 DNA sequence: TGTGCCAGTAGAGGACTAGCAGGCTACAATGAGCAGTTCTTC.